A single sample is the source of the 29 T cell receptor beta chains below, sequenced in a study of early T cells in non-severe SARS-CoV-2 infection. TCRdb used MiXCR to reprocess the 5' RACE reads, holding one entry per CDR3 protein. The sample consists of around 27,000 distinct CDR3 sequences, about 5.7% of them appearing once. Sequencing was carried out using whole blood. These receptors all come from an adult who was a healthcare worker with PCR-confirmed SARS-CoV-2 infection or an uninfected control (not recorded which).

This clonotype was observed at least ten times. The V gene is TRBV7-2, the J gene TRBJ1-4; 8 bases agree with TRBD1. The CDR3 length is 16 residues. CDR1 and CDR2 from the germline V gene are SGHTA and FQGNSA. The ends lost 4 bases at V and 7 bases at J; junction bases unmatched: 11. Here the CDR3 DNA reads TGTGCCAGCAGCTGGACAGGGAATGCGGTTTTTGAAAAACTGTTTTTT. It translates to CASSWTGNAVFEKLFF.

The table lists this clonotype with many counts. The genes are TRBV20-1 and TRBJ2-1; 7 bases line up with TRBD2. The CDR3 contains 16 residues. Unmatched junction bases numbered 15, after V lost 3 bases and J lost 7 bases. Germline-derived CDR1 and CDR2 are DFQATT and SNEGSKA (reference sequence). CDR3 sequence: CSASLLRAGVENEQFF. CDR3 sequence (DNA): TGCAGTGCTAGCCTTCTCAGGGCGGGAGTAGAGAATGAGCAGTTCTTC.

Ten or more counts support this clonotype. The V gene is TRBV12-3 or TRBV12-4, the J gene TRBJ2-7; TRBD2 matches at 8 bases. This CDR3 region has 14 residues. The trim removed 7 bases at V and 0 bases at J, leaving 5 bases unmatched. In DNA form, the CDR3 reads TGTGCCAGCACCCTAAGCGGGAGCTCCTACGAGCAGTACTTC. This translates into CASTLSGSSYEQYF.

This clonotype was recorded a few times. A much larger clone differs from this one at a single base, so this may be a read error. This chain connects TRBV11-2 to TRBJ2-1; tentative D call: TRBD2 (6 bases). The CDR3 is 15 amino acids. Germline V gene data show CDR1 as SGHAT and CDR2 as FQNNGV. For the CDR3, the DNA is TGTGTCAGCAGCTTAGACGGGGGACGTGTGAATGAGCAGTTCTTC. It translates to CVSSLDGGRVNEQFF.

Many counts were recorded for this clonotype. The genes are TRBV12-3 or TRBV12-4 and TRBJ2-5; no reliable D call. V lost 2 bases and J lost 1, with 8 bases in between. The CDR3 runs to 14 residues. For the CDR3, the DNA is TGTGCCAGCAGTTTACTCAGTTCCCAAGAGACCCAGTACTTC. It is translated as CASSLLSSQETQYF.

The sample holds many counts of this clonotype. This chain connects TRBV12-3 or TRBV12-4 to TRBJ1-1; a weak D match, TRBD1 (5 bases). Trimming removed 3 bases at V and 4 bases at J, with 12 bases between. The CDR3 has 14 residues. The CDR3 is CASSFAEGSTEAFF. CDR3 sequence (DNA): TGTGCCAGCAGTTTCGCAGAGGGGAGCACTGAAGCTTTCTTT.

This clonotype was observed many times. CDR3 DNA: TGCAGTGCTAGAGACGCCCGGCGGGAGGGCAGGAGTAATGAGCAGTTCTTC. As protein: CSARDARREGRSNEQFF. The chain links TRBV20-1 to TRBJ2-1; TRBD2 agrees at 9 bases. V shed 0 bases and J 7 bases; nucleotides not matched to a gene: 13. The CDR3 spans 17 residues. In germline, CDR1 is DFQATT, CDR2 SNEGSKA (reference sequence).

Ten or more counts support this clonotype. The chain couples TRBV20-1 to TRBJ2-1; unclear D gene. CDR1 DFQATT and CDR2 SNEGSKA come from the germline V gene (reference sequence). The CDR3 has 15 residues. The V end was cut by 1 base, the J end by 0 bases, with 10 bases between. The CDR3 DNA reads as TGCAGTGCTAGAGGGGGTACTTTCTCCTACAATGAGCAGTTCTTC. This sequence encodes CSARGGTFSYNEQFF.

This clonotype was picked up a small number of times. The gene calls are TRBV7-6 and TRBJ2-7, with 8 bases that match TRBD1. The ends lost 5 bases at V and 3 bases at J; junction bases unmatched: 3. Germline lookup yields CDR1 SGHVS and CDR2 FNYEAQ. There are 13 residues in the CDR3. CDR3 nucleotide sequence: TGTGCCAGCAGCGTAGGACAGGGCTACGAGCAGTACTTC. Protein sequence: CASSVGQGYEQYF.

This clonotype was seen at least ten times. The chain carries TRBV19 and TRBJ1-5, with D uncertain. This CDR3 region has 13 residues. V was shortened by 6 bases and J by 3 bases, with 9 bases between the two germline ends. Germline values: CDR1 LNHDA, CDR2 SQIVND (reference sequence). CDR3 region: CASRWDFNQPQHF. The CDR3 DNA sequence: TGTGCCAGTAGGTGGGATTTCAATCAGCCCCAGCATTTT.

This clonotype was observed a handful of times. V is TRBV4-3 and J is TRBJ2-1; D is perhaps TRBD2 (6 bases). Germline lookup yields CDR1 LGHNA and CDR2 YSLEER. Trimming took off 1 base at V and 7 bases at J, with 14 bases between the two ends. This CDR3 has 15 residues. In DNA form, the CDR3 reads TGCGCCAGCAGCCAAGGATGGGGGGTGGGGAATGAGCAGTTCTTC. Amino acids: CASSQGWGVGNEQFF.

This clonotype has a handful of counts. The J gene is TRBJ2-2, the V gene TRBV12-3 or TRBV12-4; D might be TRBD1 (7 bases). Trimming left V 3 bases short and J 2 bases short, with 13 bases between. CDR3 size: 16 residues. The CDR3 reads CASSFGGTANTGELFF. The CDR3 DNA follows: TGTGCCAGCAGTTTTGGGGGGACAGCTAACACCGGGGAGCTGTTTTTT.

The sample holds a few counts of this clonotype. V and J are TRBV11-1 and TRBJ2-7, with D hard to call. This CDR3 has 15 amino acids. V lost 1 base, J lost 2 bases, and 12 bases lay in between. The germline V gene has CDR1 SGHAT and CDR2 FQDESV (reference sequence). The CDR3 spells CASSLGPGPAYEQYF. For the CDR3, the DNA is TGTGCCAGCAGCTTAGGGCCGGGTCCAGCCTACGAGCAGTACTTC.

The table lists this clonotype with a few counts. The V and J genes are TRBV20-1 and TRBJ2-7; TRBD2 matches 12 bases. CDR1 DFQATT and CDR2 SNEGSKA come from the germline V gene (reference sequence). V lost 3 bases, J lost 4 bases, and 4 bases stayed unmatched. The CDR3 contains 14 residues. CDR3 in amino acids: CSASLAGGPYEQYF. CDR3 DNA: TGCAGTGCTAGCCTAGCGGGGGGGCCTTACGAGCAGTACTTC.

This clonotype was recorded at least ten times. The chain uses TRBV29-1 and TRBJ1-1, with D possibly matching TRBD1 (5 bases). The CDR3 is made up of 13 amino acids. CDR1 and CDR2 (germline): SQVTM, ANQGSEA. V was clipped by 7 bases and J by 1 base, with 13 bases between them. Here the CDR3 reads CSAWRQSNTEAFF. CDR3 in DNA: TGCAGCGCGTGGAGACAGTCGAACACTGAAGCTTTCTTT.

In this sample, this clonotype turned up a few times. The genes are TRBV20-1 and TRBJ2-7; possibly TRBD2 for D (5 bases). V was trimmed by 0 bases and J by 2 bases, leaving 11 bases between them. This CDR3 is built from 14 residues. CDR1 is DFQATT and CDR2 is SNEGSKA in the germline V gene (reference sequence). The CDR3 bases are TGCAGTGCTAGAGATATCGGGAAAACCTACGAGCAGTACTTC. It translates to CSARDIGKTYEQYF.

This clonotype was seen at least ten times. This chain uses TRBV28 with TRBJ1-1, with 8 bases lining up with TRBD1. This CDR3 spans 15 amino acids. The ends lost 3 bases at V and 4 bases at J; junction bases unmatched: 7. Germline V lookup: CDR1 MDHEN, CDR2 SYDVKM. The CDR3 protein is CASSLPIRGRTEAFF. CDR3 DNA: TGTGCCAGCAGTTTGCCAATCAGGGGGCGCACTGAAGCTTTCTTT.

This clonotype was counted at least ten times. The V gene is TRBV24-1, the J gene TRBJ1-5, with a tentative D call TRBD1 (5 bases). V gave up 11 bases and J gave up 1 base, with 14 bases separating them. Germline V CDR1 and CDR2: KGHDR, SFDVKD. The CDR3 spans 14 residues. The CDR3 sequence: CASGTGASNQPQHF. The CDR3 bases are TGTGCCAGTGGAACCGGGGCGAGCAATCAGCCCCAGCATTTT.

This clonotype qualifies as medium-sized (0.01 to 0.1%). The genes are TRBV20-1 and TRBJ2-1, with TRBD2 as a possible D gene (6 bases). Germline CDR1 and CDR2: DFQATT and SNEGSKA (reference sequence). The CDR3 is made up of 10 amino acids. CDR3 nucleotide sequence: TGCATCGGATCGGGGGATGAGCAGTTCTTC. Its protein is CIGSGDEQFF.

In its sample, this clonotype was seen many times. V gene TRBV12-5 combines with J gene TRBJ2-2; maybe TRBD2 (6 bases). CDR1 is LGHNT, CDR2 FRNRAP, per germline. There are 15 residues in the CDR3. Trimming stripped 11 bases from V and 0 bases from J, with 16 bases between. DNA for the CDR3: TGTGCTTCTTGGAGGGGTAATTCGAACACCGGGGAGCTGTTTTTT. It yields the protein CASWRGNSNTGELFF.

This clonotype was recorded a few times. This chain uses TRBV7-2 with TRBJ1-4; 12 positions match TRBD1. The V gene's germline CDR1 is SGHTA and CDR2 FQGNSA. The CDR3 runs 18 residues. With V trimmed by 1 base and J by 0 bases, 3 bases remained unmatched. The CDR3 sequence is CASSLGDRGRPTNEKLFF. In DNA form, the CDR3 reads TGTGCCAGCAGCTTAGGGGACAGGGGGCGCCCAACTAATGAAAAACTGTTTTTT.

This clonotype was recorded many times. J is TRBJ2-3 and V is TRBV12-3 or TRBV12-4; 12 bases align to TRBD1. This CDR3 is 15 amino acids long. J was trimmed by 8 bases and V by 5 bases; bases with no gene match: 8. This CDR3 reads CASSQWDRGQGTQYF. The CDR3, as DNA: TGTGCCAGCAGTCAGTGGGACAGGGGGCAAGGTACGCAGTATTTT.

This clonotype was picked up many times. The J gene is TRBJ2-3, the V gene TRBV2, with TRBD2 identical over 11 bases. The V segment lost 2 bases and the J segment 4 bases; nucleotides outside the gene matches: 5. CDR3 length equals 16 residues. Germline V CDR1 and CDR2: SNHLY, FYNNEI. As DNA, the CDR3 is TGTGCCAGCAGTGAATTGGGACTAGCGGCGCCAGATACGCAGTATTTT. This sequence encodes CASSELGLAAPDTQYF.

In this sample, this clonotype turned up many times. For the CDR3, the DNA is TGTGCCAGCAGTGGGGGGACTTTAGCTTCCGGGGAGCTGTTTTTT. This encodes CASSGGTLASGELFF. J is TRBJ2-2 and V is TRBV27; the D gene is possibly TRBD2 (6 bases). CDR1 is MNHEY, CDR2 SMNVEV, per germline (reference sequence). The CDR3 consists of 15 residues. V was pared by 5 bases and J by 6 bases, with 16 bases between.

V usage is TRBV11-2 and J usage is TRBJ2-7; TRBD2 aligns across 7 bases. With 5 bases clipped from V and 2 bases from J, the junction kept 6 bases outside the gene matches. The CDR3 has 14 amino acids. The germline V gene has CDR1 SGHAT and CDR2 FQNNGV. This CDR3 reads CASSRTRSPYEQYF. The CDR3 nucleotides read TGTGCCAGCAGCCGGACTAGAAGCCCCTACGAGCAGTACTTC.

This clonotype was seen ten or more times. V usage is TRBV20-1 and J usage is TRBJ2-1; D possibly matches TRBD1 or TRBD2 (5 bases each). The CDR3 runs 13 residues. Germline loops: CDR1 DFQATT, CDR2 SNEGSKA (reference sequence). Trimming left V 1 base short and J 16 bases short, with 20 bases between. CDR3 sequence: CSARAIEGLRSFF. CDR3 in DNA: TGCAGTGCTAGAGCTATCGAGGGGTTGAGGTCCTTCTTC.

This clonotype was detected ten times or more. This chain joins TRBV6-2 or TRBV6-3 and TRBJ1-6; D perhaps matches TRBD1 (5 bases). The CDR3 has 14 residues. From germline, CDR1 is MNHEY and CDR2 SVGEGT. Trimming pared 2 bases from V and 8 bases from J, leaving 10 bases between. For the CDR3, the DNA is TGTGCCAGCAGTTACGGGGCAGGAGATTCACCCCTCCACTTT. Protein product: CASSYGAGDSPLHF.

This clonotype was detected many times. This chain connects TRBV20-1 to TRBJ2-5; D is unclear. The V gene's germline CDR1 is DFQATT and CDR2 SNEGSKA (reference sequence). The CDR3 runs 12 residues. The V and J ends lost 4 bases and 2 bases respectively, with 8 bases between them. This CDR3 reads CSAMKAQETQYF. CDR3 in DNA: TGCAGTGCTATGAAAGCACAAGAGACCCAGTACTTC.

The sample holds a few counts of this clonotype. The CDR3 nucleotides are TGTGCCAGCAGTTACGGGGGGGGCGGTTCCTACGAGCAGTACTTC. Translation gives CASSYGGGGSYEQYF. The chain has TRBV6-5 and TRBJ2-7; TRBD2 might be the D (7 bases). V was cut by 2 bases and J by 1 base, with 12 bases left in between. The CDR3 loop spans 15 amino acids. Per the germline V gene, CDR1 is MNHEY and CDR2 is SVGAGI.